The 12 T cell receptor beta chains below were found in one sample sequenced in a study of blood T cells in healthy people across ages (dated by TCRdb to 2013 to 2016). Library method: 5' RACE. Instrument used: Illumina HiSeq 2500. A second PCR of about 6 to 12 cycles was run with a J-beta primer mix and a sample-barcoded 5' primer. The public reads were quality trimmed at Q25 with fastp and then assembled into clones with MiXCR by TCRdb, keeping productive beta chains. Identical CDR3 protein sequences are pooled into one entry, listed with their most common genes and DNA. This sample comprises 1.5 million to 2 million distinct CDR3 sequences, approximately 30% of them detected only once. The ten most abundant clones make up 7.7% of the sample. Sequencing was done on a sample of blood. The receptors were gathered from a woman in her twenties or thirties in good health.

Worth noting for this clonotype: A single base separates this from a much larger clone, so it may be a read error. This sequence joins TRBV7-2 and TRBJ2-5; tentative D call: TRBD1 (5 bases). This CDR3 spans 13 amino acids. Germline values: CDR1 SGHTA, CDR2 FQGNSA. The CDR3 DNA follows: TGTGCCAACAGCATCCAGGGTCAAGAGACCCAGTACTTC. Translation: CANSIQGQETQYF.

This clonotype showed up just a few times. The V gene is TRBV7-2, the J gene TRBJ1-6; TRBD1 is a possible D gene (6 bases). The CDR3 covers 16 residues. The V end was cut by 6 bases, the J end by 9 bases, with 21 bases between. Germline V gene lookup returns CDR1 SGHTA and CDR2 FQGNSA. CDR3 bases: TGTGCCAGCAGTCGAGGAGGGGGAAATGTCTTTTCACCCCTCCACTTT. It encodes CASSRGGGNVFSPLHF.

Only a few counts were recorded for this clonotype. The CDR3 sequence: CASSPGGEFYGYTF. The CDR3 DNA reads TGTGCCAGCAGCCCGGGAGGAGAGTTCTATGGCTACACCTTC. This chain connects TRBV3-1 to TRBJ1-2; no reliable D call. Germline CDR1 and CDR2: LGHDT and YNNKEL (reference sequence). V shed 4 bases and J shed 4 bases, with 13 bases lying between them. The CDR3 consists of 14 residues.

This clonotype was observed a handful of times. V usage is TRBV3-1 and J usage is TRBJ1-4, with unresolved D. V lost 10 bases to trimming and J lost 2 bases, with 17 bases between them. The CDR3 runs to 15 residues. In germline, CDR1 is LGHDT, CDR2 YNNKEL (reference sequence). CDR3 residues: CAIRQTRVTNEKLFF. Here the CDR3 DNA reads TGTGCCATCAGGCAGACCCGGGTTACTAATGAAAAACTGTTTTTT. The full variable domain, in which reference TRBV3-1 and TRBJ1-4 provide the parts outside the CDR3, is DTAVSQTPKYLVTQMGNDKSIKCEQNLGHDTMYWYKQDSKKFLKIMFSYNNKELIINETVPNRFSPKSPDKAHLNLHINSLELGDSAVYFCAIRQTRVTNEKLFFGSGTQLSVL.

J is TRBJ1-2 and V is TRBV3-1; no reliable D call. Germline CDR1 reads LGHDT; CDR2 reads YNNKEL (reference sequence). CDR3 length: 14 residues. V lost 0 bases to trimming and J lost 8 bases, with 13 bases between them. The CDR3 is CASSQEFRSHGYTF. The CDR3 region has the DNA TGTGCCAGCAGCCAAGAGTTCCGTTCCCACGGCTACACCTTC.

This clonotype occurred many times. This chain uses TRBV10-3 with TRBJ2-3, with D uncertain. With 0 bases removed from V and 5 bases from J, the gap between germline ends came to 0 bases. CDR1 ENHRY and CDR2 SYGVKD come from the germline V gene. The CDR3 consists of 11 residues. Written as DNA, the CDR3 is TGTGCCATCAGTGAGTCAGATACGCAGTATTTT. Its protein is CAISESDTQYF.

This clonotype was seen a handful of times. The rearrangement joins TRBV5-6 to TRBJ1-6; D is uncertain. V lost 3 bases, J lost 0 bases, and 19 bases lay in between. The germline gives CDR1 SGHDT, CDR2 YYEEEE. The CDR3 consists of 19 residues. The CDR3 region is CASSSPLGRSSSYNSPLHF. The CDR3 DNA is TGTGCCAGCAGCTCACCTTTAGGACGGTCGAGCTCCTATAATTCACCCCTCCACTTT.

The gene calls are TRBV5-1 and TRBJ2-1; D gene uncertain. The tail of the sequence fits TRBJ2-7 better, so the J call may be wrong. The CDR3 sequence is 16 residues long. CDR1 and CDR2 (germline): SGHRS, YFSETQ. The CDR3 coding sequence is TGCGCCAGCAGTCGCGACCCTGAGTTTTCCTACAATGAGCAGTACTTC. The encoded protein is CASSRDPEFSYNEQYF.

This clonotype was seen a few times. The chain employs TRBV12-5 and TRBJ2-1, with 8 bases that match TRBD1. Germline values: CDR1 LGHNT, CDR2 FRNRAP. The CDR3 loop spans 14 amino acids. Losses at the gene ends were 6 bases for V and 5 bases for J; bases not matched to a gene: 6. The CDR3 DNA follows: TGTGCTAGTGGCAGTGGACAGGGTAACAATGAGCAGTTCTTC. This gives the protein CASGSGQGNNEQFF.

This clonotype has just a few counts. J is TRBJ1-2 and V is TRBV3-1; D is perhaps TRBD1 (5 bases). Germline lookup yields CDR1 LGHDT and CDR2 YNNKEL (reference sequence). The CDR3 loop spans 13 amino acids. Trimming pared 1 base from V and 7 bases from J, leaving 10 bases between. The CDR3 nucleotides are TGTGCCAGCAGCCAAGCCCCTGGGGCTGGCTACACCTTC. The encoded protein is CASSQAPGAGYTF.

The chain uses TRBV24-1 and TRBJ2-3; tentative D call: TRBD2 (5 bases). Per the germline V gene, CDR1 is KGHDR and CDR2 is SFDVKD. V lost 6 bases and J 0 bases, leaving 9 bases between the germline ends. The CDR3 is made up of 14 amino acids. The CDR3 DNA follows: TGTGCCACCAGTATGAGGGAGAGCACAGATACGCAGTATTTT. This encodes CATSMRESTDTQYF.

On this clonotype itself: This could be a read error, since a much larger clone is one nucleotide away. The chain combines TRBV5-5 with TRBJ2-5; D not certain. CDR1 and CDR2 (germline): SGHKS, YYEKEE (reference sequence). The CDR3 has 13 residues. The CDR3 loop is CASGLGIYETQYF. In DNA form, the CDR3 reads TGTGCCAGCGGCTTGGGAATTTATGAGACCCAGTACTTC. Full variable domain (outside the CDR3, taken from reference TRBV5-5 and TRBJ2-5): DAGVTQSPTHLIKTRGQQVTLRCSPISGHKSVSWYQQVLGQGPQFIFQYYEKEERGRGNFPDRFSARQFPNYSSELNVNALLLGDSALYLCASGLGIYETQYFGPGTRLLVL.